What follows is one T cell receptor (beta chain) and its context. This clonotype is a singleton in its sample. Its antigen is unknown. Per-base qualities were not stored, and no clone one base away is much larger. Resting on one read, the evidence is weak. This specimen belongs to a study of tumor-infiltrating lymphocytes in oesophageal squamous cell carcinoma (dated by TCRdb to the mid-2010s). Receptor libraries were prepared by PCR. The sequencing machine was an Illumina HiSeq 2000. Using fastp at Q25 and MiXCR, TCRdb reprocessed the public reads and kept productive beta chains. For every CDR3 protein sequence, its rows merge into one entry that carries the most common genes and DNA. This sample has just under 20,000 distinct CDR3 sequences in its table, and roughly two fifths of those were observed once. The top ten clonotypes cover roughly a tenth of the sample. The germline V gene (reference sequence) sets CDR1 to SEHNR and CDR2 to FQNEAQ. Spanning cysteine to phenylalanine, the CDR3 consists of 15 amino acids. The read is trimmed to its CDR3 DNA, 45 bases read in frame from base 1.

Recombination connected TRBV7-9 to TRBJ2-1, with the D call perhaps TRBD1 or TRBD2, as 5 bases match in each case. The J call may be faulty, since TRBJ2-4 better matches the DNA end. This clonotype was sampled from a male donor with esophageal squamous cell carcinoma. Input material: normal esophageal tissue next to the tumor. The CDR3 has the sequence CASSLAMGESSIQYF. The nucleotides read TGTGCCAGCAGCTTAGCGATGGGGGAATCAAGCATTCAGTACTTC.